These 19 T cell receptor beta chains share one sample of origin, sequenced in a study of PD-L1 blockade in urothelial cancer. Time point defined: pretreatment peripheral blood. Profiling relied on immunoSEQ multiplex PCR, and the TCRdb table lists in-frame clones only, not all of them. The sample includes 85,000 to 90,000 clones, about 89% seen only once; the top ten take about 1%. The source material was PBMCs, sampled around atezolizumab (anti-PD-L1) treatment. The receptors were sampled from a woman aged 80 or older with urothelial cancer.

This chain joins TRBV19 and TRBJ1-5; 7 bases line up with TRBD1. V lost 4 bases, J lost 7 bases, and 7 bases stayed unmatched. Germline V CDR1 and CDR2: LNHDA, SQIVND (reference sequence). There are 14 residues in the CDR3. This chain's CDR3 is CASSTGQVRQPQHF. The CDR3 bases are TGTGCCAGTAGTACTGGACAGGTTCGGCAGCCCCAGCATTTT.

The gene calls are TRBV10-2 and TRBJ1-1; 7 nucleotides align to TRBD1. This CDR3 region has 13 residues. After removal of 5 bases from V and 5 bases from J, the junction contained 5 bases not matched to a gene. Per germline, CDR1 WSHSY and CDR2 SAAADI. The DNA for the CDR3 is TGCGCCAGCAGTCAACAGGGGAGGACTGAAGCTTTCTTT. Its protein is CASSQQGRTEAFF.

The gene calls are TRBV5-1 and TRBJ2-5, with 7 nucleotides matching TRBD2. The V gene's germline CDR1 is SGHRS and CDR2 YFSETQ. CDR3 length: 16 residues. Trimming took 0 bases from V and 5 from J; bases not matched to a gene: 10. The CDR3 reads CASSLALGGRTETQYF. CDR3 DNA: TGCGCCAGCAGCTTGGCCTTAGGCGGGAGAACGGAGACCCAGTACTTC.

The chain is built from TRBV10-1 and TRBJ2-2; TRBD2 might be the D (5 bases). The CDR3 consists of 16 residues. V was cut by 6 bases and J by 1 base, with 15 bases left in between. Germline values: CDR1 WNHNN, CDR2 SYGVQD (reference sequence). The CDR3 DNA reads TGCGCCAGCAGCGGCCGAGATAGCGAGAACACCGGGGAGCTGTTTTTT. It encodes CASSGRDSENTGELFF.

The J gene is TRBJ2-5, the V gene TRBV5-4; TRBD1 aligns across 8 bases. This CDR3 is 14 amino acids long. The V gene end was trimmed by 0 bases and the J gene end by 5 bases; junction bases not matched to a gene: 3. Germline lookup yields CDR1 SGHNT and CDR2 YYREEE (reference sequence). CDR3 sequence: CASSLAQGDETQYF. The CDR3, as DNA: TGTGCCAGCAGCTTGGCACAGGGGGACGAGACCCAGTACTTC.

This chain links TRBV5-1 with TRBJ1-3; D call uncertain. Germline V gene data show CDR1 as SGHRS and CDR2 as YFSETQ. Trimming cost V 2 bases and J 4 bases, with 13 bases left between them. The CDR3 consists of 15 residues. The chain's CDR3 is CASSFGSGPGNTIYF. The CDR3 DNA follows: TGCGCCAGCAGCTTTGGTAGCGGGCCCGGAAACACCATATATTTT.

This sequence joins TRBV5-1 and TRBJ2-1; D remains ambiguous. V dropped 0 bases and J dropped 10 bases, with 11 bases sitting between them. Germline lookup yields CDR1 SGHRS and CDR2 YFSETQ. The CDR3 contains 13 residues. The DNA of the CDR3 is TGCGCCAGCAGCTTGGCGCAGCGCGGAGAGCAGTTCTTC. Protein: CASSLAQRGEQFF.

A single count supports this clone. This chain connects TRBV6-1 to TRBJ1-2; D is unclear. This CDR3 has 12 residues. V lost 6 bases and J lost 4, with 9 bases in between. Looked up from germline, CDR1 is MNHNS and CDR2 is SASEGT. The CDR3 here is CASSGDSYGYTF. In DNA, the CDR3 is TGTGCCAGCAGCGGAGATTCCTATGGCTACACCTTC.

V usage is TRBV9 and J usage is TRBJ2-7, with TRBD1 matching over 11 bases. The CDR3 sequence is 16 residues long. The V gene's germline CDR1 is SGDLS and CDR2 YYNGEE. Trimming cost V 2 bases and J 1 base; bases outside gene matches: 5. CDR3 coding DNA: TGTGCCAGCAGCGTCCGGACAGGGGGCGGGTCCTACGAGCAGTACTTC. Translating it yields CASSVRTGGGSYEQYF.

This clone appeared a few times. The chain recombines TRBV5-6 with TRBJ2-1, with TRBD2 as a possible D gene (6 bases). V was trimmed by 5 bases and J by 6 bases, leaving 24 bases between them. The CDR3 is 17 amino acids. CDR1 and CDR2 from the germline V gene are SGHDT and YYEEEE. The CDR3 coding sequence is TGTGCCAGCAGACCCGATTCTAGCGACCGTTCTACCAATGAGCAGTTCTTC. Its protein product is CASRPDSSDRSTNEQFF.

The rearrangement links TRBV25-1 to TRBJ1-3; TRBD1 matches 8 bases. The germline gives CDR1 MGHDK, CDR2 SYGVNS. Trimming took 4 bases from V and 0 from J; bases not matched to a gene: 8. The CDR3 is 17 amino acids. The CDR3 sequence is CASSVLGTGRSGNTIYF. The CDR3 DNA sequence: TGTGCCAGCAGTGTACTCGGGACAGGACGCTCTGGAAACACCATATATTTT.

The chain recombines TRBV7-9 with TRBJ2-1, with TRBD1 matching over 8 bases. This CDR3 has 15 amino acids. V lost 5 bases, J lost 7 bases, and 10 bases stayed unmatched. The germline V gene has CDR1 SEHNR and CDR2 FQNEAQ (reference sequence). As DNA, the CDR3 is TGTGCCAGCAGCCCCGGAGACAGGGGAAGGAATGAGCAGTTCTTC. It specifies CASSPGDRGRNEQFF.

The V gene is TRBV27, the J gene TRBJ2-1; the match to TRBD2 covers 8 bases. Germline lookup yields CDR1 MNHEY and CDR2 SMNVEV (reference sequence). The CDR3 is made up of 15 amino acids. The J segment lost 9 bases and the V segment lost 2 bases, leaving 9 bases of the junction unmatched. In DNA, the CDR3 is TGTGCCAGCAGTTTAAAGGGCGGGAGGAGTACTGAGCAGTTCTTC. Protein: CASSLKGGRSTEQFF.

V gene TRBV27 combines with J gene TRBJ2-1; 8 bases align to TRBD2. CDR1 and CDR2 from the germline V gene are MNHEY and SMNVEV (reference sequence). CDR3 size: 14 residues. The V gene end was trimmed by 2 bases and the J gene end by 8 bases; junction bases not matched to a gene: 5. The CDR3 protein is CASSLAGGYDEQFF. CDR3 coding DNA: TGTGCCAGCAGTTTAGCGGGAGGTTATGATGAGCAGTTCTTC.

This rearrangement joins TRBV5-4 to TRBJ1-1; D remains ambiguous. CDR1 SGHNT and CDR2 YYREEE come from the germline V gene (reference sequence). V was trimmed by 4 bases and J by 1 base, leaving 5 bases between them. The CDR3 extends over 12 amino acids. CDR3 sequence (DNA): TGTGCCAGCAGCCTCAGGAACACTGAAGCTTTCTTT. Translation: CASSLRNTEAFF. The whole variable domain, filled in from reference TRBV5-4 and TRBJ1-1, reads ETGVTQSPTHLIKTRGQQVTLRCSSQSGHNTVSWYQQALGQGPQFIFQYYREEENGRGNFPPRFSGLQFPNYSSELNVNALELDDSALYLCASSLRNTEAFFGQGTRLTVV.

This sequence joins TRBV6-1 and TRBJ2-7, with D possibly called TRBD1 or TRBD2 (5 bases each). CDR1 is MNHNS, CDR2 SASEGT, per germline. The V gene lost 6 bases and the J gene lost 4 bases, with 19 bases spanning the gap. The length of the CDR3 is 15 residues. The CDR3 region has the DNA TGTGCCAGCAGCGAACAGGAGGCGCGCAGGTACGAGCAGTACTTC. Amino acid sequence: CASSEQEARRYEQYF.

This clone came up a few times. V and J are TRBV28 and TRBJ1-4, with D uncertain. Germline V CDR1 and CDR2: MDHEN, SYDVKM. The CDR3 totals 13 residues. V was shortened by 10 bases and J by 3 bases, with 12 bases between the two germline ends. CDR3 in amino acids: CAIGGLANEKLFF. For the CDR3, the DNA is TGTGCCATCGGCGGTTTGGCTAATGAAAAACTGTTTTTT.

This clone was observed a single time. The rearrangement links TRBV15 to TRBJ2-3, with D unresolved. This CDR3 has 16 residues. The germline V and J ends were trimmed by 0 bases and 0 bases, with 10 bases remaining between them. CDR1 and CDR2 (germline): LNHNV, YYDKDF (reference sequence). CDR3 loop: CATSREHFASTDTQYF. CDR3 nucleotide sequence: TGTGCCACCAGCAGAGAGCACTTTGCTAGCACAGATACGCAGTATTTT.

The chain is built from TRBV2 and TRBJ1-2; D perhaps matches TRBD1 (5 bases). From germline, CDR1 is SNHLY and CDR2 FYNNEI. V gave up 4 bases and J gave up 2 bases, with 8 bases separating them. This CDR3 region has 13 residues. The CDR3, as DNA: TGTGCCAGCAGTGCGGGGGGAAACTATGGCTACACCTTC. It encodes CASSAGGNYGYTF. The variable domain in full, completed from reference TRBV2 and TRBJ1-2, reads EPEVTQTPSHQVTQMGQEVILRCVPISNHLYFYWYRQILGQKVEFLVSFYNNEISEKSEIFDDQFSVERPDGSNFTLKIRSTKLEDSAMYFCASSAGGNYGYTFGSGTRLTVV.